A selection of T cell receptor beta chains follows, all from one sample in a study of control samples from healthy donors and cancer patients. Produced via immunoSEQ multiplex PCR; TCRdb's table is partial and in-frame only. Counted here are roughly 100,000 clones, 83% occurring once; the ten biggest clones make up roughly an eighth. Sequenced material: blood. The receptors stem from a woman in her forties or fifties in good health. Each CDR3 is given with its conserved first and last residue. The D gene is left open where the match is weak. The size entry is marked missing in some rows and otherwise reads once, few, many or a size class.

>.|.|TRBV2|TRBJ1-2
CASSEVGHFYGYTF
TGTGCCAGCAGTGAAGTGGGGCACTTCTATGGCTACACCTTC
>few|.|TRBV6-5|TRBJ1-5
CASSRRNQPQHF
TGTGCCAGCAGCAGACGAAATCAGCCCCAGCATTTT
>.|.|TRBV5-6|TRBJ2-2
CASSLDEGESGELFF
TGTGCCAGCAGCTTGGACGAAGGGGAGTCCGGGGAGCTGTTTTTT
>few|.|TRBV9|TRBJ2-3
CASSVGAGTDTQYF
TGTGCCAGCAGCGTAGGGGCAGGCACAGATACGCAGTATTTT
>.|TRBD1|TRBV3-1/TRBV3-2|TRBJ1-6
CASTDFKQGSRNSPLHF
TGTGCCAGCACCGACTTTAAACAGGGGAGTCGTAATTCACCCCTCCACTTT
>.|.|TRBV7-9|TRBJ2-7
CASSLVSSEQYF
TGTGCCAGCAGCTTAGTAAGTTCCGAGCAGTACTTC
>.|.|TRBV7-7|TRBJ2-1
CASSLGRDNEQFF
TGTGCTAGCAGCCTAGGACGGGACAATGAGCAGTTCTTC
>.|.|TRBV6-2/TRBV6-3|TRBJ2-2
CASSYRVAEGANTGELFF
TGTGCCAGCAGTTACAGAGTGGCCGAGGGGGCGAACACCGGGGAGCTGTTTTTT
>.|.|TRBV2|TRBJ2-1
CASSPGTAYNEQFF
TGTGCCAGCAGTCCCGGGACTGCCTACAATGAGCAGTTCTTC
>.|.|TRBV5-5|TRBJ1-6
CASSFSPKQNSPLHF
TGTGCCAGCAGCTTTTCCCCTAAACAAAATTCACCCCTCCACTTT
>.|.|TRBV24-1|TRBJ2-7
CATSEGYEQYF
TGTGCCACCAGTGAAGGGTACGAGCAGTACTTC
>.|.|TRBV5-1|TRBJ1-2
CASSLLDNYGYTF
TGCGCCAGCAGCTTGTTAGATAACTATGGCTACACCTTC
>.|.|TRBV6-5|TRBJ1-1
CASSSVDTMNTEAFF
TGTGCCAGCAGTTCTGTGGACACCATGAACACTGAAGCTTTCTTT
>.|.|TRBV5-1|TRBJ1-1
CASSRQPSDRNTEAFF
TGCGCCAGCAGCCGCCAACCCTCTGACAGGAACACTGAAGCTTTCTTT
>.|.|TRBV4-3|TRBJ1-5
CASSQDRHSNQPQHF
TGCGCCAGCAGCCAAGATCGACATAGCAATCAGCCCCAGCATTTT
>.|TRBD1|TRBV6-4|TRBJ2-3
CASSDSGTGAQYF
TGTGCCAGCAGTGACTCCGGGACAGGAGCGCAGTATTTT
>.|.|TRBV14|TRBJ2-1
CASSQDLVRARGNEQFF
TGTGCCAGCAGCCAAGATCTAGTGAGGGCGCGCGGCAATGAGCAGTTCTTC
>once|.|TRBV5-1|TRBJ2-5
CASSPELVGETQYF
TGCGCCAGCAGTCCTGAACTAGTAGGAGAGACCCAGTACTTC
>.|.|TRBV11-3|TRBJ2-5
CASTPPVVGSIRETQYF
TGTGCCAGCACCCCCCCCGTCGTGGGGAGTATACGGGAGACCCAGTACTTC
>.|.|TRBV12-3/TRBV12-4|TRBJ2-3
CASSLWGDDTQYF
TGTGCCAGCAGTTTGTGGGGGGACGATACGCAGTATTTT
>once|TRBD1|TRBV4-3|TRBJ1-2
CASSQDAGGRSPYGYTF
TGCGCCAGCAGCCAGGACGCAGGGGGTCGGTCACCCTATGGCTACACCTTC
>.|.|TRBV12-3/TRBV12-4|TRBJ2-7
CASSLAHDYEQYF
TGTGCCAGCAGTTTAGCACACGACTACGAGCAGTACTTC
>few|.|TRBV11-1|TRBJ2-7
CASSSVPGGGYEQYF
TGTGCCAGCAGCTCAGTTCCCGGGGGTGGATACGAGCAGTACTTC
>.|.|TRBV29-1|TRBJ2-3
CSVETKDTQYF
TGCAGCGTTGAGACCAAAGATACGCAGTATTTT
>.|.|TRBV11-3|TRBJ1-1
CASSLRDNTEAFF
TGTGCCAGCAGCTTAAGGGATAACACTGAAGCTTTCTTT
>.|.|TRBV24-1|TRBJ1-1
CATSDSNWDTEAFF
TGTGCCACCAGTGACAGTAACTGGGACACTGAAGCTTTCTTT
>.|.|TRBV5-4|TRBJ1-4
CASSQGSNEKLFF
TGTGCCAGCAGTCAGGGTTCTAATGAAAAACTGTTTTTT
>.|.|TRBV5-1|TRBJ2-6
CASDPYSGANVLTF
TGCGCCAGCGACCCATACTCTGGGGCCAACGTCCTGACTTTC
>.|.|TRBV3-1/TRBV3-2|TRBJ1-2
CASSPRRGGGGYTF
TGTGCCAGCAGCCCACGGCGAGGAGGCGGTGGCTACACCTTC
>.|.|TRBV7-8|TRBJ1-1
CASSLASGGNTEAFF
TGTGCCAGCAGCTTAGCGTCGGGGGGGAACACTGAAGCTTTCTTT
>few|TRBD2|TRBV11-3|TRBJ2-1
CASSPGLAGGSAYNEQFF
TGTGCCAGCAGCCCAGGACTAGCGGGAGGGTCGGCTTACAATGAGCAGTTCTTC
>once|.|TRBV19|TRBJ1-3
CASRVRRGARDENTIYF
TGTGCCAGTAGAGTGCGCCGGGGCGCCAGGGATGAAAACACCATATATTTT
>.|.|TRBV7-2|TRBJ1-2
CASSLGQGRRDGGYTF
TGTGCCAGCAGCTTAGGCCAGGGACGGAGGGATGGAGGCTACACCTTC
>.|TRBD1|TRBV19|TRBJ1-1
CASSKRTGGYTEAFF
TGTGCCAGTAGTAAGCGGACAGGGGGCTATACTGAAGCTTTCTTT
>.|TRBD2|TRBV5-1|TRBJ2-7
CASSSSPTSSSYEQYF
TGCGCCAGCAGCTCCTCACCGACTAGCTCATCCTACGAGCAGTACTTC
>.|TRBD1|TRBV6-5|TRBJ1-2
CASSYSGTGSGYGYTF
TGTGCCAGCAGTTACTCCGGGACAGGGTCAGGCTATGGCTACACCTTC
>.|.|TRBV7-9|TRBJ2-3
CASSLGGTDTQYF
TGTGCCAGCAGCTTAGGGGGAACAGATACGCAGTATTTT
>few|TRBD2|TRBV9|TRBJ2-3
CASTRTSGGALDTQYF
TGTGCCAGCACCCGGACTAGCGGGGGGGCTTTAGATACGCAGTATTTT
>once|TRBD1|TRBV7-3|TRBJ2-1
CASRRDRADNEQFF
TGTGCCAGCAGGAGGGACAGGGCCGACAATGAGCAGTTCTTC